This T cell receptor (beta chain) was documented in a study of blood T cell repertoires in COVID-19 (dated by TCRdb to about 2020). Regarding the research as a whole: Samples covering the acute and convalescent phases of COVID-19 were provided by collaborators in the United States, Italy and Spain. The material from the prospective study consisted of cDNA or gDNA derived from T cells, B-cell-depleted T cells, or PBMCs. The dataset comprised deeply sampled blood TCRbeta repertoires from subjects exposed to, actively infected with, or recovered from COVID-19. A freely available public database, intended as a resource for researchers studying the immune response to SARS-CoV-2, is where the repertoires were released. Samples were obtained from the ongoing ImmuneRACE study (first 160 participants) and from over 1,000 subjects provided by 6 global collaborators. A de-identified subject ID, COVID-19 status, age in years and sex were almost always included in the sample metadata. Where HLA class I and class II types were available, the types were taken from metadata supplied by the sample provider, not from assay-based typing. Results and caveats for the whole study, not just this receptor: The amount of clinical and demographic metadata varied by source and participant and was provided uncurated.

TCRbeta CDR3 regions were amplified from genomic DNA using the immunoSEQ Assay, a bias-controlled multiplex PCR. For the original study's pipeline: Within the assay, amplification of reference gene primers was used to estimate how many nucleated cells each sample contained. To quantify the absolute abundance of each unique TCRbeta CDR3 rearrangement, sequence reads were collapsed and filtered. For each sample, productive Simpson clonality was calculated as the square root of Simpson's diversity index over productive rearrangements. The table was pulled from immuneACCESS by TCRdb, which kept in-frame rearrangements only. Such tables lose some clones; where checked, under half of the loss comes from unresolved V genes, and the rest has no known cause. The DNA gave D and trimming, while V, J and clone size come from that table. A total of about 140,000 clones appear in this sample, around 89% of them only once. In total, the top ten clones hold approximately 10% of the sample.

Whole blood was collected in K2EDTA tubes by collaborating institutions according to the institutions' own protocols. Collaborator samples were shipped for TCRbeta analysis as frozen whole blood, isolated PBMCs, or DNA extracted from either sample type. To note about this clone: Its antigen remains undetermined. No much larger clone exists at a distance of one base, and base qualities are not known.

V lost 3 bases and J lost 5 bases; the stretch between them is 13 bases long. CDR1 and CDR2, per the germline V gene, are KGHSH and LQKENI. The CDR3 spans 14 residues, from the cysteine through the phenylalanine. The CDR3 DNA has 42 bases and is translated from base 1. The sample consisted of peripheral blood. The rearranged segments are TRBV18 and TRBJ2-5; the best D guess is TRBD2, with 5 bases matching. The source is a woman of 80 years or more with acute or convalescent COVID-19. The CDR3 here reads CASSPEGSLETQYF. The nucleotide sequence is TGTGCCAGCTCACCTGAGGGATCTTTGGAGACCCAGTACTTC.